The present T cell receptor beta chain was sequenced within a study of OX40 agonist ivuxolimab in advanced cancers. Study context: Patients enrolled in dose escalation were diagnosed with hepatocellular carcinoma, melanoma, renal cell or head and neck cancer. Three partial responders included one hepatocellular carcinoma patient and two cutaneous melanoma patients. Previous treatment with anti-PD-1, anti-PD-L1 or anti-CTLA-4 therapy was allowed; over 35% had received some. Study outcomes and limitations: With doses of 0.1-3.0 mg/kg, partial responders showed among the lowest clonal expansion.

TCRdb's copy holds only in-frame clones and misses some; the assay was immunoSEQ multiplex PCR. The sample has about 86,000 clones, about 90% seen once; the top ten hold roughly 9.4%. This clone was counted a few times. Its antigen remains unknown. V lost 9 bases and J 1 base, leaving 12 bases between the germline ends. The CDR3 has 14 residues. Germline-derived CDR1 and CDR2 are LGHNT and FRNRAP. This sequence joins TRBV12-5 and TRBJ2-2; D is ambiguous. The origin of this receptor is an adult with an advanced solid tumor such as melanoma, head and neck, liver or kidney cancer. The sequences come from CD4+ or CD8+ T cells sorted from blood, collected in a trial of the OX40 agonist ivuxolimab. CDR3 bases: TGTGCTAGCGGGCGGCAGGAGAACACCGGGGAGCTGTTTTTT. This sequence encodes CASGRQENTGELFF.